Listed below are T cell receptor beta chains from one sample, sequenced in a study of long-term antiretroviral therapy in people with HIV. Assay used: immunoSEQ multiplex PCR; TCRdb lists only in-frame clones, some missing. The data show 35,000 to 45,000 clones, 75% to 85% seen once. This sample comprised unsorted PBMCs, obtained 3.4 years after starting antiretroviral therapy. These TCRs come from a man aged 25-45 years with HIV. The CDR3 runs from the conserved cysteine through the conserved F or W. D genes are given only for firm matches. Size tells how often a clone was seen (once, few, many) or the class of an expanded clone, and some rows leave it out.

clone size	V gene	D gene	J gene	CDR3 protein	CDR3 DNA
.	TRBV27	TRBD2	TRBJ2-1	CASSYWASGRSSNEQFF	TGTGCCAGCAGTTATTGGGCTAGCGGGAGATCTTCAAATGAGCAGTTCTTC
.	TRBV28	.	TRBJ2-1	CASRGGPRDEQFF	TGTGCCAGCAGAGGAGGTCCCAGGGATGAGCAGTTCTTC
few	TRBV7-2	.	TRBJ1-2	CASSSGHHGYTF	TGTGCCAGCAGCTCTGGACACCATGGCTACACCTTC
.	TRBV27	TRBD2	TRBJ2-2	CASSSILASAGELFF	TGTGCCAGCAGTTCCATACTAGCGTCGGCCGGGGAGCTGTTTTTT
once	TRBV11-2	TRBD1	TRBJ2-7	CASSSSGTGEYEQYF	TGTGCCAGCAGCTCCTCCGGGACAGGGGAGTACGAGCAGTACTTC
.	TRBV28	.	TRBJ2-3	CASRGNPNTQYF	TGTGCCAGCAGGGGGAATCCTAATACGCAGTATTTT
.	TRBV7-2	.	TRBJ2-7	CASSLVYSNYEQYF	TGTGCCAGCAGCTTAGTTTATAGTAATTACGAGCAGTACTTC
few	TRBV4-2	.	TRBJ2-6	CASSQERVNRAGANVLTF	TGTGCCAGCAGCCAAGAAAGAGTTAACAGGGCTGGGGCCAACGTCCTGACTTTC
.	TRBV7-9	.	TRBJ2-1	CASSQASRPHNEQFF	TGTGCCAGCAGCCAAGCAAGCCGCCCCCACAATGAGCAGTTCTTC
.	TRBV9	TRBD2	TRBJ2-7	CASSVGASGSYEQYF	TGTGCCAGCAGCGTAGGCGCTAGCGGCTCCTACGAGCAGTACTTC
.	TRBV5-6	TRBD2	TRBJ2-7	CASSRIPGLAAYEQYF	TGTGCCAGCAGCCGGATACCGGGACTAGCGGCCTACGAGCAGTACTTC
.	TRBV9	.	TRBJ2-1	CASSVEFHSYNEQFF	TGTGCCAGCAGCGTAGAGTTTCACTCCTACAATGAGCAGTTCTTC
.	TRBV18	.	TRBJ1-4	CASSPRTGATNEKLFF	TGTGCCAGCTCCCCGAGGACGGGTGCAACTAATGAAAAACTGTTTTTT
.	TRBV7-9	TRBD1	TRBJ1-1	CASSLIRDSSEAFF	TGTGCCAGCAGCCTCATTCGGGACAGCAGTGAAGCTTTCTTT
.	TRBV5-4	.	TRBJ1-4	CASSQSGTNEKLFF	TGTGCCAGCAGCCAGTCGGGAACTAATGAAAAACTGTTTTTT
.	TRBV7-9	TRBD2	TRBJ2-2	CASSSGLAGAYTGELFF	TGTGCCAGCAGCTCAGGACTAGCGGGAGCTTACACCGGGGAGCTGTTTTTT
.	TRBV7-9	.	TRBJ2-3	CASSLAARVSHTDTQYF	TGTGCCAGCAGCTTAGCTGCGCGAGTCTCGCATACAGATACGCAGTATTTT
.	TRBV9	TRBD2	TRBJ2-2	CASSPHTSGMVGELFF	TGTGCCAGCAGCCCCCACACTAGCGGGATGGTCGGGGAGCTGTTTTTT
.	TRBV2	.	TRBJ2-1	CASSVRDEQFF	TGTGCCAGCAGTGTTCGCGATGAGCAGTTCTTC
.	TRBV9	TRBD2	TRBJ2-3	CASSVSGGPDTQYF	TGTGCCAGCAGCGTCAGCGGGGGCCCAGATACGCAGTATTTT
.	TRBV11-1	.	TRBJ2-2	CASSFPFPGELFF	TGTGCCAGCAGCTTCCCCTTTCCCGGGGAGCTGTTTTTT
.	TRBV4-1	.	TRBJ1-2	CASSPAGGRDGYTF	TGCGCCAGCAGCCCGGCCGGGGGGAGGGATGGCTACACCTTC
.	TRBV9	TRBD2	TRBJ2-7	CASTSGLGDSYEQYF	TGTGCCAGCACCTCGGGACTAGGCGACTCCTACGAGCAGTACTTC
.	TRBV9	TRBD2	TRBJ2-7	CASSPGGSSYEQYF	TGTGCCAGCAGCCCGGGCGGGAGCTCCTACGAGCAGTACTTC
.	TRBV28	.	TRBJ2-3	CASSLPGTFRDTQYF	TGTGCCAGCAGTTTACCGGGGACTTTTCGAGATACGCAGTATTTT
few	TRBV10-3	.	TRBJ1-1	CAISESNQRRVNTEAFF	TGTGCCATCAGTGAGTCGAATCAACGGAGGGTAAACACTGAAGCTTTCTTT
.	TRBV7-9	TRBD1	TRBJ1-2	CASSLEVGLQGLVGYTF	TGTGCCAGCAGCTTAGAGGTGGGGCTACAGGGGTTGGTTGGCTACACCTTC
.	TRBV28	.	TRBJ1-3	CASSQIFQAVSGNTIYF	TGTGCCAGCAGTCAAATATTTCAGGCAGTCTCTGGAAACACCATATATTTT
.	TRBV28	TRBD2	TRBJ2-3	CASSSPGTSGSGRDTQYF	TGTGCCAGCAGCTCGCCGGGGACTAGCGGGAGTGGTAGAGATACGCAGTATTTT